This T cell receptor beta chain was sequenced in a study of blood T cells in healthy people across ages. CDR1 and CDR2 (germline): MGHRA, YSYEKL. V was clipped by 4 bases and J by 3 bases, with 15 bases between them. The length of the CDR3 is 15 residues. Then a second PCR, running about 6 to 11 cycles, was carried out with a sample-barcoded 5' primer and a J-beta primer mix. In TCRdb, the 5' RACE reads were re-called with MiXCR into one record per CDR3 protein. This table holds roughly 2 million distinct CDR3 sequences, 40% to 55% found once. This clonotype has just a few counts. This clonotype was sampled from a woman aged 35 to 49 in good health. The specimen sequenced was blood. The V and J genes are TRBV4-1 and TRBJ2-5, with a possible D match to TRBD1 (5 bases). The CDR3 spells CASSRQGGVEETQYF. In DNA, the CDR3 is TGCGCCAGCAGCCGCCAGGGCGGAGTTGAAGAGACCCAGTACTTC.